This T cell receptor (beta chain) was sequenced during a study of blood T cells in healthy people across ages. Broader study findings: The lack of PBMC sorting stopped any conclusive naive versus antigen-experienced comparison.

About this clonotype itself: Antigen unknown.

The second PCR ran 7 to 11 cycles with a sample-barcoded 5' primer and J-beta primers. MiXCR, run by TCRdb on the 5' RACE reads, gives a single entry per CDR3 protein. The sample carries hundreds of thousands of distinct CDR3 sequences, around 21% recorded once. Caucasian individuals from Russia who were healthy and aged roughly 6 to 90 acted as donors. Per-sample PBMC isolation yielded at least 6.5 million cells. CDR1 and CDR2 from the germline V gene are MNHEY and SVGEGT. Losses at the gene ends were 5 bases for V and 0 bases for J; bases not matched to a gene: 7. The CDR3 length is 15 residues. The V and J genes are TRBV6-2 or TRBV6-3 and TRBJ2-7, with 7 bases aligning to TRBD1. The origin of this receptor is a man between 70 and 80 years old in good health. Sequences were obtained from blood. This chain's CDR3 is CASSRPGQSSYEQYF. CDR3 bases: TGTGCCAGCAGTCGCCCGGGACAGTCCTCCTACGAGCAGTACTTC.